This entry lists 7 T cell receptor beta chains sequenced from one sample in a study of PD-1 blockade in classical Hodgkin lymphoma. Assay used: immunoSEQ multiplex PCR; TCRdb lists only in-frame clones, some missing. The table has about 98,000 clones, roughly 76% seen once. Brentuximab vedotin exposure varied, and every patient relapsed after autologous stem cell transplantation. This material consisted of peripheral blood mononuclear cells (PBMCs), taken before the second cycle of nivolumab. The receptors here all came from a human donor with classical Hodgkin lymphoma.

The chain has TRBV4-3 and TRBJ2-7; possibly TRBD1 for D (6 bases). The CDR3 spans 15 residues. V shed 4 bases and J shed 2 bases, with 15 bases lying between them. The germline gives CDR1 LGHNA, CDR2 YSLEER. Written as DNA, the CDR3 is TGCGCCAGCAGCCTTCGACTGGGGGCTCCCTACGAGCAGTACTTC. This codes for CASSLRLGAPYEQYF.

The chain is built from TRBV25-1 and TRBJ1-2; D is unclear. The CDR3 runs to 14 residues. Germline-derived CDR1 and CDR2 are MGHDK and SYGVNS. The V end lost 8 bases, the J end lost 7 bases, and 20 bases lay between the germline ends. The CDR3 coding sequence is TGTGCCAGCGGAGAACCGGCAACAACGGGTGGCTACACCTTC. Protein product: CASGEPATTGGYTF.

The V call is TRBV19, the J call TRBJ1-1; maybe TRBD1 (6 bases). The CDR3 contains 13 residues. Trimming shortened V by 3 bases and J by 6 bases, and 11 bases separated the two germline ends. The V gene's germline CDR1 is LNHDA and CDR2 SQIVND (reference sequence). The DNA of the CDR3 is TGTGCCAGTAGTATTACAGGGACGTCTGAAGCTTTCTTT. This gives the protein CASSITGTSEAFF.

The CDR3 reads CASSPDGAGVQQYF. CDR3 sequence (DNA): TGTGCCAGCAGCCCGGACGGGGCAGGGGTCCAGCAGTACTTC. This chain connects TRBV9 to TRBJ2-7; D may be TRBD1 (6 bases). Germline V gene data show CDR1 as SGDLS and CDR2 as YYNGEE. This CDR3 contains 14 residues. Trimming cost V 4 bases and J 8 bases, with 19 bases left between them.

The count of this clone is one. This chain links TRBV19 with TRBJ1-4; 10 bases agree with TRBD1. The CDR3 has 18 residues. V trimming: 3 bases; J trimming: 0 bases; junction bases outside the gene matches: 7. Germline CDR1 and CDR2: LNHDA and SQIVND (reference sequence). Here the CDR3 DNA reads TGTGCCAGTAGTATGAGGACAGGGGGAATTGCAACTAATGAAAAACTGTTTTTT. It is translated as CASSMRTGGIATNEKLFF. The full variable domain, completed using reference TRBV19 and TRBJ1-4, is DGGITQSPKYLFRKEGQNVTLSCEQNLNHDAMYWYRQDPGQGLRLIYYSQIVNDFQKGDIAEGYSVSREKKESFPLTVTSAQKNPTAFYLCASSMRTGGIATNEKLFFGSGTQLSVL.

The chain combines TRBV11-2 with TRBJ1-2; D is unresolved. Trimming shortened V by 5 bases and J by 4 bases, and 14 bases separated the two germline ends. CDR1 and CDR2 from the germline V gene are SGHAT and FQNNGV. The CDR3 covers 14 residues. The CDR3 sequence is CASSPTATGYGYTF. The CDR3 DNA sequence: TGTGCCAGCAGCCCCACCGCTACGGGCTATGGCTACACCTTC.

The rearrangement joins TRBV27 to TRBJ2-7, with a possible D match to TRBD2 (6 bases). The CDR3 covers 13 residues. The V and J ends lost 3 bases and 3 bases respectively, with 9 bases between them. Germline values: CDR1 MNHEY, CDR2 SMNVEV (reference sequence). The CDR3 DNA reads as TGTGCCAGCAGTTTCCAGGGAGGCTACGAGCAGTACTTC. Encoded protein: CASSFQGGYEQYF.